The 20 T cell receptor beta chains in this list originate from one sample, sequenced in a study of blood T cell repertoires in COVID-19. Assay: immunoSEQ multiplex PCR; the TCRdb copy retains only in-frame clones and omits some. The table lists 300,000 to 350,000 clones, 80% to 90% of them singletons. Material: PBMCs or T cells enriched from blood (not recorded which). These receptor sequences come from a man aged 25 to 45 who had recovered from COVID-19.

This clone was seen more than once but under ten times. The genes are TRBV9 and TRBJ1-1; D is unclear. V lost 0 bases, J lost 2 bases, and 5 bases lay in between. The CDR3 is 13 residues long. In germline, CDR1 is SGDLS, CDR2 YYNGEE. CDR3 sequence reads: CASSVDINTEAFF. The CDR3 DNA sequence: TGTGCCAGCAGCGTAGATATAAACACTGAAGCTTTCTTT.

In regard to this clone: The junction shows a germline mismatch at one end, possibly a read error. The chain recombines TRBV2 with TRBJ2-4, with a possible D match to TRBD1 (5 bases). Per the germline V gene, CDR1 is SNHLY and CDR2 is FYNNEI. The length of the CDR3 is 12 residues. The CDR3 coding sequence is TGTGCCAGCAGCCTCCAGGGTATCTATAGACACTTC. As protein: CASSLQGIYRHF.

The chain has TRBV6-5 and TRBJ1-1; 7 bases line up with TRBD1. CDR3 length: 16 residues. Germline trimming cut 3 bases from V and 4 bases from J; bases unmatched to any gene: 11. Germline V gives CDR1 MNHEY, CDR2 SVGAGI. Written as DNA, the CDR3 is TGTGCCAGCAGTTATTTCGGCGGACAGGTCGGCACTGAAGCTTTCTTT. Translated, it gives CASSYFGGQVGTEAFF.

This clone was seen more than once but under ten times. The CDR3 protein is CASSRGGQLYGYTF. Here the CDR3 DNA reads TGTGCCAGCAGCCGAGGAGGACAGCTCTATGGCTACACCTTC. The chain has TRBV7-8 and TRBJ1-2, with D perhaps TRBD1 (6 bases). The CDR3 loop spans 14 amino acids. Germline loops: CDR1 SGHVS, CDR2 FQNEAQ. V was cut by 5 bases and J by 4 bases, with 14 bases left in between.

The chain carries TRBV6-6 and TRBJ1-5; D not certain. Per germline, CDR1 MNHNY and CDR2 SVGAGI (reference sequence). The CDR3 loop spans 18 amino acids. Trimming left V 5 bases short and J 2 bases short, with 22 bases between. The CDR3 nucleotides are TGTGCCAGCAGTCCCACCGGCCCGTTTTCCGAGGGCAATCAGCCCCAGCATTTT. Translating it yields CASSPTGPFSEGNQPQHF.

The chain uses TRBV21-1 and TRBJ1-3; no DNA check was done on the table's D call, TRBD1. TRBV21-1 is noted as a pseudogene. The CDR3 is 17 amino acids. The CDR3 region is CASSRGQGTNSGNTIYF. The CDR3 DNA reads TGTGCCAGCAGCAGAGGACAGGGTACGAACTCTGGAAACACCATATATTTT.

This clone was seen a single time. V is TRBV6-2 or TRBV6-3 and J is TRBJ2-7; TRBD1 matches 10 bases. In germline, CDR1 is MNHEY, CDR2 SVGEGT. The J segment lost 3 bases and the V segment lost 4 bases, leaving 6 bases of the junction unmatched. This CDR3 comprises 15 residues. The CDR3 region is CASSSPGQGVYEQYF. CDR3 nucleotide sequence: TGTGCCAGCAGTTCCCCCGGACAGGGGGTCTACGAGCAGTACTTC.

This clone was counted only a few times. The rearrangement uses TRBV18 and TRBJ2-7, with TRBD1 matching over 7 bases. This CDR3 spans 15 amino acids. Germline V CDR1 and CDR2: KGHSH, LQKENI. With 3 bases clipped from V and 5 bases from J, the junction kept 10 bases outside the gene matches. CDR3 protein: CASSPRQGDPHEQYF. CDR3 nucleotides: TGTGCCAGCTCACCTCGACAGGGTGACCCCCACGAGCAGTACTTC. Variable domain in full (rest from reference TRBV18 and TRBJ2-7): NAGVMQNPRHLVRRRGQEARLRCSPMKGHSHVYWYRQLPEEGLKFMVYLQKENIIDESGMPKERFSAEFPKEGPSILRIQQVVRGDSAAYFCASSPRQGDPHEQYFGPGTRLTVT.

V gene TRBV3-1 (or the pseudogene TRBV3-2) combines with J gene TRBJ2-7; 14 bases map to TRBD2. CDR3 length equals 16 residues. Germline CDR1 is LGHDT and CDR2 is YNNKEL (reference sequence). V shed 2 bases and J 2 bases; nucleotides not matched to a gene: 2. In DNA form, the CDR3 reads TGTGCCAGCAGCCAACCGACTAGCGGGGGGGCCTACGAGCAGTACTTC. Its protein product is CASSQPTSGGAYEQYF.

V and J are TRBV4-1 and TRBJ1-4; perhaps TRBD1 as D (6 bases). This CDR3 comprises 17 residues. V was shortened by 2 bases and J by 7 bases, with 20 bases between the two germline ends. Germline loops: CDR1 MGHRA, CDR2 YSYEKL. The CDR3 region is CASSQSYNNRDAEKLFF. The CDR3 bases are TGCGCCAGCAGCCAATCGTATAATAACAGGGATGCTGAAAAACTGTTTTTT.

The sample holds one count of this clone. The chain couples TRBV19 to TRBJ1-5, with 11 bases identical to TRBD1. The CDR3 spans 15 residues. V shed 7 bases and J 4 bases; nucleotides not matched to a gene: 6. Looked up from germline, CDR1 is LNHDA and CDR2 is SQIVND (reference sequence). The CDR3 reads CASMGGQGANQPQHF. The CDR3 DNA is TGTGCCAGTATGGGAGGACAGGGGGCTAATCAGCCCCAGCATTTT.

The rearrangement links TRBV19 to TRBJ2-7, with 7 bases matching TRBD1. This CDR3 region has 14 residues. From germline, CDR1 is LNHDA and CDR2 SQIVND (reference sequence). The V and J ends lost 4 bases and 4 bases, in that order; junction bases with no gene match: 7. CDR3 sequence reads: CASSTQTGKYEQYF. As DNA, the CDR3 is TGTGCCAGTAGTACCCAGACAGGGAAATACGAGCAGTACTTC.

The CDR3 loop is CASGKQGLNTGELFF. Here the CDR3 DNA reads TGTGCCAGCGGCAAACAGGGTTTGAACACCGGGGAGCTGTTTTTT. J is TRBJ2-2 and V is TRBV5-4, with a tentative D call TRBD1 (6 bases). The CDR3 covers 15 residues. The germline gives CDR1 SGHNT, CDR2 YYREEE (reference sequence). Trimming took off 7 bases at V and 1 base at J, with 14 bases between the two ends.

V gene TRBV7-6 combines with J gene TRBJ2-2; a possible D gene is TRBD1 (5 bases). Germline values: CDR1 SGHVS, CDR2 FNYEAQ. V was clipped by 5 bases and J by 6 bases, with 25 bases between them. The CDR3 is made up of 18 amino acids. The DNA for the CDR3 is TGTGCCAGCAGCCCCACCCTCACCCAGGGCGGATTTTCCGGGGAGCTGTTTTTT. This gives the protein CASSPTLTQGGFSGELFF.

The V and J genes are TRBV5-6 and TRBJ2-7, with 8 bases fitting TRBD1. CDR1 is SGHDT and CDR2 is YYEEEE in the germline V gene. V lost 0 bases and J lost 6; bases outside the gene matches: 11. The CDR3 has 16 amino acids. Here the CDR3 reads CASSLGPIQTGVEQYF. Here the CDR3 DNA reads TGTGCCAGCAGCTTGGGGCCGATACAGACAGGGGTCGAGCAGTACTTC.

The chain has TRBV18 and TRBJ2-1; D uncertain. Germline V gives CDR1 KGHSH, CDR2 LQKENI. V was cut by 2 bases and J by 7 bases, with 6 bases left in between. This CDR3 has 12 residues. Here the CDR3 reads CASSPSTNEQFF. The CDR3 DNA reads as TGTGCCAGCTCACCAAGCACGAATGAGCAGTTCTTC. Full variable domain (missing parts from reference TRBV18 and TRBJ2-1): NAGVMQNPRHLVRRRGQEARLRCSPMKGHSHVYWYRQLPEEGLKFMVYLQKENIIDESGMPKERFSAEFPKEGPSILRIQQVVRGDSAAYFCASSPSTNEQFFGPGTRLTVL.

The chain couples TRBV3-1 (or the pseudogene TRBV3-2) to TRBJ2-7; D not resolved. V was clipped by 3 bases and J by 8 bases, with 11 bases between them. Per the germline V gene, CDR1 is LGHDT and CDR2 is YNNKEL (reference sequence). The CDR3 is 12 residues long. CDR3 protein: CASSQSPSKQYF. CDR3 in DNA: TGTGCCAGCAGCCAGTCTCCCTCTAAGCAGTACTTC.

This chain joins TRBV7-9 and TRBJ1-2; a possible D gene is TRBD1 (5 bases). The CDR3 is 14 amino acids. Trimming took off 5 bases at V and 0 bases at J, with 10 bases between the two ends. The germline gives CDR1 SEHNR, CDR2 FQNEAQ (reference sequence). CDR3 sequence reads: CASSPPRANYGYTF. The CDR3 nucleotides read TGTGCCAGCAGCCCCCCCAGGGCTAACTATGGCTACACCTTC.

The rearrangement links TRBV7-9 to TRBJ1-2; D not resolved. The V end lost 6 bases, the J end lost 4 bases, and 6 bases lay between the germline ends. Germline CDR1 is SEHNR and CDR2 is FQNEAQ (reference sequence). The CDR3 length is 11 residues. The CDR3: CASSSSYGYTF. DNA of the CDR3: TGTGCCAGCAGTTCGAGCTATGGCTACACCTTC.

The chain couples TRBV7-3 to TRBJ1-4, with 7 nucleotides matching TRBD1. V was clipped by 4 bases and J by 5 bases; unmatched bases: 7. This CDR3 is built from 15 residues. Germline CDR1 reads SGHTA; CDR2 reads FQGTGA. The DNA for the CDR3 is TGTGCCAGCAGCTCGACCGGGACAGCAAATGAAAAACTGTTTTTT. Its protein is CASSSTGTANEKLFF. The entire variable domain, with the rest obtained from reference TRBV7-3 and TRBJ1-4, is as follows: GAGVSQTPSNKVTEKGKYVELRCDPISGHTALYWYRQSLGQGPEFLIYFQGTGAADDSGLPNDRFFAVRPEGSVSTLKIQRTERGDSAVYLCASSSTGTANEKLFFGSGTQLSVL.